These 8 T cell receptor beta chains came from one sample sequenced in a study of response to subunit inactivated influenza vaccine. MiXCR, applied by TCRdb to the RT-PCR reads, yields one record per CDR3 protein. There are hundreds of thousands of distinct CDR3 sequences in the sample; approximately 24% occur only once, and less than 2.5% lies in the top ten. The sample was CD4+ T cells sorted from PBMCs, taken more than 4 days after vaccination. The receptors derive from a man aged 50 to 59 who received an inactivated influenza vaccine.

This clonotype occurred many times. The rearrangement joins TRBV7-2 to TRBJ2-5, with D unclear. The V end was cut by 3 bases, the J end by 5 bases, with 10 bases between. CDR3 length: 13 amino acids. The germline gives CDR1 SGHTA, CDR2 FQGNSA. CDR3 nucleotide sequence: TGTGCCAGCAGCTTTAGTCTCGGGGAGACCCAGTACTTC. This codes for CASSFSLGETQYF.

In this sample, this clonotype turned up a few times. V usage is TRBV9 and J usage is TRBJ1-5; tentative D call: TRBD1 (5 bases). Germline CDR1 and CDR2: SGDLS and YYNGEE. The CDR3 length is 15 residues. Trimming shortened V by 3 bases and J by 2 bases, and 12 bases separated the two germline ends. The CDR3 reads CASSAGTTGNQPQHF. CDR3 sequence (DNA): TGTGCCAGCAGCGCTGGGACTACGGGCAATCAGCCCCAGCATTTT.

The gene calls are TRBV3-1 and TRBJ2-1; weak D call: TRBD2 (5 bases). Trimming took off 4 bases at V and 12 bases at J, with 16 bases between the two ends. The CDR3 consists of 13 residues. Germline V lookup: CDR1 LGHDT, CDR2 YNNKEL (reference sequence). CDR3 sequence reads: CASSRGVGSPQFF. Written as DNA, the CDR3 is TGTGCCAGCAGCCGGGGAGTGGGATCTCCGCAGTTCTTC.

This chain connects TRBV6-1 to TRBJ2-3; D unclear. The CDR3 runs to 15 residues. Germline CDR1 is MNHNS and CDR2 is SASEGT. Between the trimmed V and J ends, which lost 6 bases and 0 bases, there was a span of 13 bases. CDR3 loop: CASRRRPPSTDTQYF. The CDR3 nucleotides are TGTGCCAGCAGAAGGCGACCGCCTAGCACAGATACGCAGTATTTT.

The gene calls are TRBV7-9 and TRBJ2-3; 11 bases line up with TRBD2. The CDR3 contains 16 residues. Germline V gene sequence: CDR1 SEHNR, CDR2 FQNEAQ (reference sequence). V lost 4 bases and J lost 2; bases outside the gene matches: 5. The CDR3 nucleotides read TGTGCCAGCAGCTCGGGACTAGCGGTGAACACAGATACGCAGTATTTT. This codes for CASSSGLAVNTDTQYF. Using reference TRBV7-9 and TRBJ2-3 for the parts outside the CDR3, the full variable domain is DTGVSQNPRHKITKRGQNVTFRCDPISEHNRLYWYRQTLGQGPEFLTYFQNEAQLEKSRLLSDRFSAERPKGSFSTLEIQRTEQGDSAMYLCASSSGLAVNTDTQYFGPGTRLTVL.

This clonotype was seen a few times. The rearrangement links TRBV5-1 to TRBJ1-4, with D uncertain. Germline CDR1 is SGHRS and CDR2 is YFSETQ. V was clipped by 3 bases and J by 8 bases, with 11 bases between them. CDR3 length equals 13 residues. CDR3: CASSSARTEKLFF. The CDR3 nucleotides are TGCGCCAGCAGCTCCGCCCGGACCGAAAAACTGTTTTTT.

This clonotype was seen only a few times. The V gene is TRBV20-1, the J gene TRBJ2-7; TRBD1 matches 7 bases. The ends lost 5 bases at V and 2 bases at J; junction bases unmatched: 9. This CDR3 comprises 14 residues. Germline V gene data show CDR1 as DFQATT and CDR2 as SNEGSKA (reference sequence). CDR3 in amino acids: CSASGTDNTYEQYF. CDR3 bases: TGCAGTGCTTCGGGGACAGACAATACCTACGAGCAGTACTTC.

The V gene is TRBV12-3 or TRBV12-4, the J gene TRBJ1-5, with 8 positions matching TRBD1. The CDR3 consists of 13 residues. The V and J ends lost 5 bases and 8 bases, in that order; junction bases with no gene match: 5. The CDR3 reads CASSPGGLEPQHF. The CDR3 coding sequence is TGTGCCAGCAGTCCAGGGGGCTTGGAGCCCCAGCATTTT.